Listed here is a single TCR beta chain. The antigen is not known. V lost 6 bases and J lost 5, with 7 bases in between. Germline CDR1 is MNHNS and CDR2 is SASEGT. The CDR3 spans 11 residues. The source of the sample is a study of cytomegalovirus exposure and HLA in healthy donors. In the study overall: When roughly 420 donors were genotyped, just over 80% of them were found to fall in the Caucasian-associated ancestry cluster. Study-level results: The study labeled 164 TCR beta chains cytomegalovirus-associated. In presence/absence analyses, roughly uniform sequencing depth across donors was assumed.

It was with 60 Vbeta and 13 Jbeta primers that the PCR ran. Generated by immunoSEQ multiplex PCR, the TCRdb table keeps only in-frame clones and is missing some. The sample has 100,000 to 150,000 clones; 81% are singletons. The TCR originated in a man younger than 30 in good health and CMV-seronegative. The chain joins TRBV6-1 to TRBJ1-1, with D unresolved. The sample was PBMCs. The CDR3 loop is CASRSGTEAFF. CDR3 in DNA: TGTGCCAGCAGATCCGGGACTGAAGCTTTCTTT.